The 20 T cell receptor beta chains below all came from one sample that was sequenced in a study of CD8 T cells in ankylosing spondylitis. TCRdb passed the 5' RACE reads through MiXCR, listing each CDR3 protein once. This table has fewer than 350,000 distinct CDR3 sequences, 11% appearing once. Sequenced sample: blood, either unsorted or a sorted T cell fraction (not recorded which). The receptors were gathered from a female donor with ankylosing spondylitis or in good health (not recorded which).

Here the CDR3 reads CASSMMVAGGNNEQFF. CDR3 DNA: TGTGCCAGTAGTATGATGGTAGCGGGGGGGAACAATGAGCAGTTCTTC. The chain has TRBV19 and TRBJ2-1; 11 bases fit TRBD2. V dropped 3 bases and J dropped 5; count of bases not matched to a gene: 6. The germline V gene has CDR1 LNHDA and CDR2 SQIVND (reference sequence). This CDR3 has 16 residues.

This clonotype was picked up a small number of times. The chain has TRBV27 and TRBJ2-7; D ambiguous. CDR1 and CDR2 (germline): MNHEY, SMNVEV (reference sequence). Trimming took 0 bases from V and 0 from J, leaving 6 bases between them. The CDR3 spans 14 residues. This CDR3 reads CASSLSWVSYEQYF. The CDR3 nucleotides read TGTGCCAGCAGTTTATCGTGGGTCTCCTACGAGCAGTACTTC.

This clonotype has a count of ten or more. V usage is TRBV20-1 and J usage is TRBJ1-5; D is unclear. The CDR3 extends over 14 amino acids. Trimming cost V 3 bases and J 0 bases, with 9 bases left between them. The germline gives CDR1 DFQATT, CDR2 SNEGSKA (reference sequence). The chain's CDR3 is CSARFLGSNQPQHF. CDR3 coding DNA: TGCAGTGCTAGGTTTCTCGGTAGCAATCAGCCCCAGCATTTT.

This clonotype was observed at least ten times. The chain is built from TRBV28 and TRBJ2-5; D is perhaps TRBD2 (5 bases). V lost 6 bases to trimming and J lost 4 bases, with 18 bases between them. The CDR3 loop spans 15 amino acids. Germline CDR1 reads MDHEN; CDR2 reads SYDVKM. CDR3: CASSLGSARGETQYF. CDR3 bases: TGTGCCAGCAGCCTCGGGTCTGCCCGGGGAGAGACCCAGTACTTC. Full variable domain (rest looked up from reference TRBV28 and TRBJ2-5): DVKVTQSSRYLVKRTGEKVFLECVQDMDHENMFWYRQDPGLGLRLIYFSYDVKMKEKGDIPEGYSVSREKKERFSLILESASTNQTSMYLCASSLGSARGETQYFGPGTRLLVL.

This clonotype appeared many times. The chain recombines TRBV12-3 or TRBV12-4 with TRBJ2-3; D is possibly TRBD1 or TRBD2 (6 bases each). The CDR3 runs to 15 residues. CDR3: CASTQRGAKADTQYF. The CDR3 nucleotides read TGTGCGAGTACACAAAGGGGGGCTAAGGCAGATACGCAGTATTTT.

The CDR3 protein is CASSLENVGFAEAFF. The CDR3 DNA sequence: TGCGCCAGCAGCTTGGAAAATGTGGGGTTCGCTGAAGCTTTCTTT. The chain is built from TRBV5-1 and TRBJ1-1; unclear D gene. This CDR3 comprises 15 residues. Germline CDR1 reads SGHRS; CDR2 reads YFSETQ. V lost 0 bases, J lost 6 bases, and 15 bases lay in between.

This clonotype was seen only a few times. The chain joins TRBV15 to TRBJ1-2; TRBD1 aligns across 7 bases. V dropped 7 bases and J dropped 3; count of bases not matched to a gene: 8. Germline assignment: CDR1 LNHNV and CDR2 YYDKDF (reference sequence). CDR3 length: 14 amino acids. CDR3 DNA sequence: TGTGCCACCAACCCAGGGGGGTTCGACTATGGCTACACCTTC. Encoded protein: CATNPGGFDYGYTF.

This clonotype was seen ten or more times. V is TRBV5-1 and J is TRBJ1-5; D perhaps matches TRBD1 (5 bases). Germline V gene sequence: CDR1 SGHRS, CDR2 YFSETQ. The CDR3 length is 15 residues. V was clipped by 0 bases and J by 5 bases, with 12 bases between them. DNA of the CDR3: TGCGCCAGCAGCTTGGACGGGGCCGGGTATCAGCCCCAGCATTTT. Translating gives CASSLDGAGYQPQHF.

This clonotype was seen repeatedly, ten times or more. This sequence joins TRBV6-2 or TRBV6-3 and TRBJ1-1; no clear D. From germline, CDR1 is MNHEY and CDR2 SVGEGT. This CDR3 comprises 11 residues. The germline V and J ends were trimmed by 3 bases and 6 bases, with 5 bases remaining between them. CDR3 in DNA: TGTGCCAGCAGTTATCCCCCTGAAGCTTTCTTT. The encoded protein is CASSYPPEAFF.

This clonotype was counted a few times. This chain connects TRBV13 to TRBJ2-7; tentatively, D is TRBD2 (6 bases). Trimming cost V 3 bases and J 3 bases, with 12 bases left between them. Germline V gene sequence: CDR1 PRHDT, CDR2 FYEKMQ (reference sequence). This CDR3 spans 14 amino acids. The CDR3 region is CASSFRGNYYEQYF. CDR3 DNA sequence: TGTGCCAGCAGCTTTCGGGGGAACTACTACGAGCAGTACTTC.

This clonotype was recorded at least ten times. The V and J genes are TRBV10-3 and TRBJ1-4, with D tentatively TRBD1 (5 bases). The length of the CDR3 is 14 residues. In germline, CDR1 is ENHRY, CDR2 SYGVKD. V shed 2 bases and J shed 8 bases, with 12 bases lying between them. The CDR3 is CAISEGRAQEKLFF. For the CDR3, the DNA is TGTGCCATCAGTGAGGGCAGGGCCCAGGAAAAACTGTTTTTT.

In this sample, this clonotype turned up many times. CDR3 DNA sequence: TGTGCCAGCAGGATGTCGACAGGAGGACCCGGGGAGCTGTTTTTT. It specifies CASRMSTGGPGELFF. The J gene is TRBJ2-2, the V gene TRBV12-3 or TRBV12-4, with a tentative D call TRBD1 (6 bases). The CDR3 sequence is 15 residues long. The V end lost 6 bases, the J end lost 6 bases, and 17 bases lay between the germline ends.

The table lists this clonotype with many counts. V and J are TRBV24-1 and TRBJ2-7; 8 bases align to TRBD2. CDR1 KGHDR and CDR2 SFDVKD come from the germline V gene. This CDR3 region has 16 residues. The trim removed 2 bases at V and 5 bases at J, leaving 10 bases unmatched. CDR3 protein: CATSDSPGLDRDEQYF. The CDR3, as DNA: TGTGCCACCAGTGATTCGCCGGGACTAGATCGGGACGAGCAGTACTTC.

The sample holds many counts of this clonotype. The chain is built from TRBV7-2 and TRBJ1-3; tentative D call: TRBD1 (5 bases). The CDR3 length is 14 residues. Trimming stripped 1 base from V and 8 bases from J, with 12 bases between. From germline, CDR1 is SGHTA and CDR2 FQGNSA. The CDR3 reads CASSLVGGTHTIYF. The CDR3 DNA reads TGTGCCAGCAGCTTAGTAGGAGGGACGCACACCATATATTTT.

This clonotype was seen ten or more times. V and J are TRBV27 and TRBJ2-1; 8 positions match TRBD1. This CDR3 has 14 amino acids. Germline-derived CDR1 and CDR2 are MNHEY and SMNVEV (reference sequence). Losses at the gene ends were 4 bases for V and 6 bases for J; bases not matched to a gene: 5. This chain's CDR3 is CASSWAGGFNEQFF. The CDR3 bases are TGTGCCAGCAGTTGGGCAGGGGGCTTCAATGAGCAGTTCTTC.

The gene calls are TRBV12-3 or TRBV12-4 and TRBJ2-3, with 9 bases identical to TRBD2. Germline trimming cut 6 bases from V and 3 bases from J; bases unmatched to any gene: 16. This CDR3 is 18 amino acids long. CDR3 coding DNA: TGTGCCAGCAGCCTAACCGGCGGGGGGGCCGCAGGAACAGATACGCAGTATTTT. Protein product: CASSLTGGGAAGTDTQYF.

This clonotype was recorded at least ten times. This chain joins TRBV12-3 or TRBV12-4 and TRBJ1-2; D gene unclear. V gave up 5 bases and J gave up 8 bases, with 12 bases separating them. The CDR3 has 12 residues. CDR3 amino acids: CASSGGVKGYTF. The DNA of the CDR3 is TGTGCCAGCAGTGGAGGTGTAAAGGGCTACACCTTC.

In this sample, this clonotype turned up many times. The genes are TRBV15 and TRBJ2-7; TRBD2 aligns across 8 bases. V was clipped by 0 bases and J by 0 bases; unmatched bases: 1. The CDR3 runs to 15 residues. Germline CDR1 and CDR2: LNHNV and YYDKDF (reference sequence). The DNA of the CDR3 is TGTGCCACCAGCAGAGAAAGCGGGAGCTCCTACGAGCAGTACTTC. Protein: CATSRESGSSYEQYF. The full variable domain, in which reference TRBV15 and TRBJ2-7 provide the parts outside the CDR3, is DAMVIQNPRYQVTQFGKPVTLSCSQTLNHNVMYWYQQKSSQAPKLLFHYYDKDFNNEADTPDNFQSRRPNTSFCFLDIRSPGLGDTAMYLCATSRESGSSYEQYFGPGTRLTVT.

This clonotype was counted at least ten times. This CDR3 reads CASSKNSPGTSGVNTGELFF. As DNA, the CDR3 is TGTGCCAGCAGCAAAAACTCGCCGGGCACTAGCGGGGTGAACACCGGGGAGCTGTTTTTT. The chain has TRBV21-1 and TRBJ2-2; the table's TRBD2 call for D was not verified on the DNA. TRBV21-1 corresponds to a pseudogene. This CDR3 region has 20 residues.

This clonotype was detected many times. The CDR3 region has the DNA TGCGCCAGCAGCTCCGCCCCTAGCAGATTCTACAATGAGCAGTTCTTC. Its translation: CASSSAPSRFYNEQFF. This chain joins TRBV5-1 and TRBJ2-1; the D gene is possibly TRBD2 (5 bases). Trimming cost V 3 bases and J 3 bases, with 16 bases left between them. Germline V CDR1 and CDR2: SGHRS, YFSETQ. This CDR3 has 16 amino acids.